Below, one T cell receptor (beta chain) is given with its context. The target antigen is unknown. This sample was taken from a study of vaccination and CD4 T cells after COVID-19. Germline V gene sequence: CDR1 DFQATT, CDR2 SNEGSKA (reference sequence). This CDR3 has 16 residues. V was cut by 0 bases and J by 5 bases, with 17 bases left in between. Treatment reported: roughly nine-day PBMC culture with coronavirus spike peptide pools or control peptides (ViraFEST assay). With the Oncomine TCR Beta short-read assay, DNA from cultured CD4+ T cells was sequenced. A single record per CDR3 protein comes from TCRdb applying MiXCR to the PCR reads. The repertoire has approximately 17,000 distinct CDR3 sequences, about 59% of them found once; the top ten carry about 20%.

Sample: CD4+ T cells from blood, cultured in vitro, taken before SARS-CoV-2 vaccination. The gene calls are TRBV20-1 and TRBJ2-1, with D possibly matching TRBD1 (5 bases). The receptor's source is a human donor who had recovered from COVID-19. CDR3 nucleotides: TGCAGTGCTAGAGACGTAGGGGAAGGGTCCCACAATGAGCAGTTCTTC. Translating gives CSARDVGEGSHNEQFF.